The T cell receptor (beta chain) under discussion was sequenced for a study of blood T cell repertoires in COVID-19. Followed longitudinally, the Seattle patients had been enrolled during active infection. Original processing methods: The assay estimated nucleated cells by amplifying reference gene primers. Sequencing used immunoSEQ multiplex PCR; TCRdb keeps in-frame clones, though not all of them. V and J calls and clone size are copied from that table; D and trimming were computed from the DNA. Among 430,000 or so clones listed, 70% to 90% were seen once. Sequenced: peripheral blood. The clonotype comes from a man between 18 and 29 years old with COVID-19, enrolled during active disease.

The CDR3 coding sequence is TGTGCTAGCGCTAGCGGGACCTACGAGCAGTACTTC. Translating it yields CASASGTYEQYF. The V call is TRBV12-5, the J call TRBJ2-7; 9 positions agree with TRBD2. V lost 9 bases to trimming and J lost 2 bases; unmatched junction nucleotides: 2. Germline assignment: CDR1 LGHNT and CDR2 FRNRAP. This CDR3 comprises 12 residues.